Below are 13 T cell receptor beta chains sequenced from a single sample in a study of blood T cell repertoires in COVID-19. Sequenced by immunoSEQ multiplex PCR; TCRdb stores in-frame clones only, minus some. The data show roughly 250,000 clones, around 88% seen once. Sequencing used PBMCs or T cells enriched from blood (not recorded which). These receptors all stem from a middle-aged woman with acute COVID-19.

The rearrangement links TRBV5-4 to TRBJ2-5, with 8 bases lining up with TRBD1. CDR3 length: 14 residues. V shed 3 bases, J shed 5 bases, and the junction held 6 bases outside the gene matches. Germline V gene data show CDR1 as SGHNT and CDR2 as YYREEE (reference sequence). The CDR3 here is CASSSQGGAETQYF. CDR3 bases: TGTGCCAGCAGCTCACAGGGGGGCGCGGAGACCCAGTACTTC.

The rearrangement uses TRBV5-3 and TRBJ2-3; 8 nucleotides agree with TRBD2. TRBV5-3 is classed as an ORF, of uncertain function. The length of the CDR3 is 15 residues. V lost 9 bases and J lost 1; bases outside the gene matches: 10. The chain's CDR3 is CATREGGPGTDTQYF. The CDR3 coding sequence is TGTGCCACACGGGAGGGAGGGCCCGGCACAGATACGCAGTATTTT.

The rearrangement uses TRBV4-1 and TRBJ1-6, with a weak D call TRBD1 (6 bases). The V end was cut by 3 bases, the J end by 7 bases, with 10 bases between. Per the germline V gene, CDR1 is MGHRA and CDR2 is YSYEKL. The CDR3 length is 14 residues. The CDR3 DNA reads as TGCGCCAGCAGCCACAACAGGGCCAATTCACCCCTCCACTTT. This encodes CASSHNRANSPLHF.

V and J are TRBV7-8 and TRBJ2-1; 11 bases map to TRBD2. CDR1 is SGHVS and CDR2 is FQNEAQ in the germline V gene. The CDR3 totals 18 residues. The junction had 7 bases not matched to a gene; V was cut back by 0 bases and J by 3 bases. The chain's CDR3 is CASSLAILAGELYNEQFF. The CDR3 nucleotides read TGTGCCAGCAGCTTAGCTATACTAGCGGGAGAGCTCTACAATGAGCAGTTCTTC. The full variable domain, completed using reference TRBV7-8 and TRBJ2-1, is GAGVSQSPRYKVAKRGQDVALRCDPISGHVSLFWYQQALGQGPEFLTYFQNEAQLDKSGLPSDRFFAERPEGSVSTLKIQRTQQEDSAVYLCASSLAILAGELYNEQFFGPGTRLTVL.

The chain joins TRBV11-3 to TRBJ1-3, with a weak D call TRBD1 (6 bases). The CDR3 has 14 residues. Germline V gene sequence: CDR1 SGHNT, CDR2 YENEEA. Trimming took off 5 bases at V and 3 bases at J, with 11 bases between the two ends. CDR3 region: CASSLTGLGNTIYF. CDR3 DNA: TGTGCCAGCAGCCTTACAGGGCTTGGAAACACCATATATTTT.

CDR3 amino acids: CASSLGTGSSNEQFF. CDR3 nucleotides: TGTGCCAGCAGCTTAGGGACAGGGTCATCAAATGAGCAGTTCTTC. The chain has TRBV5-5 and TRBJ2-1; 9 nucleotides match TRBD1. From germline, CDR1 is SGHKS and CDR2 YYEKEE (reference sequence). The V segment lost 2 bases and the J segment 7 bases; nucleotides outside the gene matches: 7. The CDR3 is 15 amino acids.

V gene TRBV19 combines with J gene TRBJ1-5; D is unclear. The germline V and J ends were trimmed by 6 bases and 4 bases, with 7 bases remaining between them. CDR1 and CDR2 (germline): LNHDA, SQIVND (reference sequence). CDR3 length: 12 residues. CDR3 coding DNA: TGTGCCAGTAGGAAGGAGAATCAGCCCCAGCATTTT. It codes for CASRKENQPQHF.

This sequence joins TRBV2 and TRBJ1-2; no clear D gene. The V end was cut by 7 bases, the J end by 4 bases, with 10 bases between. This CDR3 comprises 12 residues. Germline-derived CDR1 and CDR2 are SNHLY and FYNNEI. The CDR3 loop is CASMSSGYGYTF. CDR3 in DNA: TGTGCCAGCATGAGCAGCGGCTATGGCTACACCTTC.

The rearrangement joins TRBV24-1 to TRBJ2-1; 11 bases are a match to TRBD2. The germline gives CDR1 KGHDR, CDR2 SFDVKD. J was trimmed by 4 bases and V by 5 bases; bases with no gene match: 6. This CDR3 has 16 amino acids. CDR3 amino acids: CATSAQGLAGYNEQFF. The CDR3 DNA reads as TGTGCCACCAGTGCCCAAGGACTAGCGGGTTACAATGAGCAGTTCTTC.

The J gene is TRBJ1-3, the V gene TRBV12-5; 8 bases align to TRBD1. Trimming cost V 7 bases and J 0 bases; bases outside gene matches: 5. The germline gives CDR1 LGHNT, CDR2 FRNRAP. This CDR3 contains 15 residues. CDR3: CASASDRGSGNTIYF. The DNA of the CDR3 is TGTGCTAGTGCCTCAGACAGGGGCTCTGGAAACACCATATATTTT.

The chain combines TRBV2 with TRBJ2-2; TRBD2 aligns across 10 bases. Looked up from germline, CDR1 is SNHLY and CDR2 is FYNNEI. This CDR3 spans 20 amino acids. Losses at the gene ends were 5 bases for V and 0 bases for J; bases not matched to a gene: 15. CDR3 sequence (DNA): TGTGCCAGCAGTCGGACACCCGTACAAGCGGGAGGGGCGAACACCGGGGAGCTGTTTTTT. This gives the protein CASSRTPVQAGGANTGELFF.

Notes on this clone: One end of the junction is discordant with germline, which a read error may explain. The chain carries TRBV7-7 and TRBJ2-1; 8 nucleotides agree with TRBD2. CDR1 is SSHAT and CDR2 is FNYEAQ in the germline V gene (reference sequence). The CDR3 is 15 residues long. CDR3 protein: CASSLVSGANNEQFF. The DNA of the CDR3 is TGTGCTAGCAGCTTAGTTAGCGGGGCTAACAATGAGCAGTTCTTC.

This clone came up once. This rearrangement joins TRBV7-8 to TRBJ2-1; D unresolved. Germline assignment: CDR1 SGHVS and CDR2 FQNEAQ. This CDR3 is built from 15 residues. Trimming pared 3 bases from V and 1 base from J, leaving 10 bases between. Here the CDR3 reads CASSLARSSYNEQFF. The CDR3 DNA is TGTGCCAGCAGCTTGGCCAGGTCATCCTACAATGAGCAGTTCTTC.